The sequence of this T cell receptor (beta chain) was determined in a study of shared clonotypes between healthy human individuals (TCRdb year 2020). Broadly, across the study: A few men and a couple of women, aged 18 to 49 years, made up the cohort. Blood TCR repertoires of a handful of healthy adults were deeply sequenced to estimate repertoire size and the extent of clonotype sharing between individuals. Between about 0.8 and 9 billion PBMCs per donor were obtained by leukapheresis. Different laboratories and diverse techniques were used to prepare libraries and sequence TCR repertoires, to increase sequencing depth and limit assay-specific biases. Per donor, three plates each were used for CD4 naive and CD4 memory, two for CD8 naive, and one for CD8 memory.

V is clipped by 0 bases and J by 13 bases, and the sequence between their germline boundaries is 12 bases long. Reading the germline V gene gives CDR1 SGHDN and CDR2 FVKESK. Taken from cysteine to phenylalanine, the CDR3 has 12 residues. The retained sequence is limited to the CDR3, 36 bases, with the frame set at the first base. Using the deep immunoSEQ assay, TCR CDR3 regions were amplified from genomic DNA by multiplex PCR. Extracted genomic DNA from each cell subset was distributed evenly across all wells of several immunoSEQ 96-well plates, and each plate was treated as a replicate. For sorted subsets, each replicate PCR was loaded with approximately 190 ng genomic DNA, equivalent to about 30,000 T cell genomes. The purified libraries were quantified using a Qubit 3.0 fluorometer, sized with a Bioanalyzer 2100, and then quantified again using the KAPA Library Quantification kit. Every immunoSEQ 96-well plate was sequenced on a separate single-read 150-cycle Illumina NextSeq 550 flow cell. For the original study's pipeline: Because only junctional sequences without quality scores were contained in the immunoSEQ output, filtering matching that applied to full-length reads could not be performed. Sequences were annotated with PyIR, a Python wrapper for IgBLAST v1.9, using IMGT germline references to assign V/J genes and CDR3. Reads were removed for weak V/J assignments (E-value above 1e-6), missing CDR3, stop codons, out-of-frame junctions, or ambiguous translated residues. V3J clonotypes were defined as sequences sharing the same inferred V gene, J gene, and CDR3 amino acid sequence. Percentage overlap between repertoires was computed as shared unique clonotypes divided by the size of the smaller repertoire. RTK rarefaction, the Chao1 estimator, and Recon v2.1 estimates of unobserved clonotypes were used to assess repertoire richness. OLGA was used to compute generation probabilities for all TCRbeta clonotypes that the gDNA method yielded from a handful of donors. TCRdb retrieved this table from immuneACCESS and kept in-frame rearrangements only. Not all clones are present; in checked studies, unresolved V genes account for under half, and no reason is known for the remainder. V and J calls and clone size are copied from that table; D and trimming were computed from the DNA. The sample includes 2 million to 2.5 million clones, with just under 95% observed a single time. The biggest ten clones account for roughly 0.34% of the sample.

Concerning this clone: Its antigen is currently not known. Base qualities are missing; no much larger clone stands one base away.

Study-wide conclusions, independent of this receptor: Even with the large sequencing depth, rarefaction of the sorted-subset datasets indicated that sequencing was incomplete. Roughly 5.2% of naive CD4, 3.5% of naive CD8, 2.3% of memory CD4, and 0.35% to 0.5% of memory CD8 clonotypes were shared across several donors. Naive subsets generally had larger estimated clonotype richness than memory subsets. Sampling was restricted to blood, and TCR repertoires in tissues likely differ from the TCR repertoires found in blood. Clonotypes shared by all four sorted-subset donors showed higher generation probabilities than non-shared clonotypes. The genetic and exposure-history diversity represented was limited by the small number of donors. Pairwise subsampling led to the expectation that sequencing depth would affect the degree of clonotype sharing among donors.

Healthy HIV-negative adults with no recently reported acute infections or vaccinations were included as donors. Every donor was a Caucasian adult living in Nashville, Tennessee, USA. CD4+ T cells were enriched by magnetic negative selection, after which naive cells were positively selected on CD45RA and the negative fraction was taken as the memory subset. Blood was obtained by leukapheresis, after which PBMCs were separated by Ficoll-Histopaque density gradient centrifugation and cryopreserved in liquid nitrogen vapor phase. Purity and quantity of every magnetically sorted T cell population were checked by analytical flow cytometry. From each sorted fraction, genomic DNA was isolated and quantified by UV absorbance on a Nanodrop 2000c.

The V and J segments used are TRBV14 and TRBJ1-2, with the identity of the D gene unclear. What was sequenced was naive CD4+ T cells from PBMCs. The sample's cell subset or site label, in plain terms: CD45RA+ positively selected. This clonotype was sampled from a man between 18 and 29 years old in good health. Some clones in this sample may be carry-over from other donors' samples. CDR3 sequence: CASSQDASWITF. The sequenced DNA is TGTGCCAGCAGCCAAGATGCAAGCTGGATCACCTTC. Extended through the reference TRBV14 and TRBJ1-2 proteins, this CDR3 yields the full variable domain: EAGVTQFPSHSVIEKGQTVTLRCDPISGHDNLYWYRRVMGKEIKFLLHFVKESKQDESGMPNNRFLAERTGGTYSTLKVQPAELEDSGVYFCASSQDASWITFGSGTRLTVV.